This T cell receptor (beta chain) was identified during a study of cytomegalovirus exposure and HLA in healthy donors. Study background: Samples from HLA-typed donors yielded 65 million to 90 million unique TCRs in an early data release.

Researchers ran the PCR with 60 Vbeta and 13 Jbeta primers. Assay: immunoSEQ multiplex PCR; the TCRdb copy retains only in-frame clones and omits some. Of approximately 130,000 clones in the sample, about 73% were seen once. Donors sampled were nominally healthy, though unrecorded immune exposures were likely. The germline gives CDR1 MRHNA, CDR2 SNTAGT. This CDR3 is 16 amino acids long. Unmatched junction bases numbered 6, after V lost 4 bases and J lost 1 base. The chain combines TRBV6-4 with TRBJ2-3, with 9 bases aligning to TRBD2. The receptor was derived from a middle-aged woman in good health and CMV-seronegative. Sequenced sample: PBMCs. The CDR3 spells CASSARASGGTDTQYF. As DNA, the CDR3 is TGTGCCAGCAGTGCCCGGGCTAGCGGGGGCACAGATACGCAGTATTTT.